This T cell receptor (beta chain) originates from a study of T-cell reconstitution after alpha-beta-depleted transplantation in children. Construction of the TCRbeta library involved unique molecular identifiers. TCRdb re-analysed the PCR reads in MiXCR, keeping a single row per CDR3 protein. Among approximately 520,000 distinct CDR3 sequences, approximately 29% were seen once, and the ten largest hold around 2.3%. The V gene's germline CDR1 is SGHTA and CDR2 FQGNSA. CDR3 length equals 15 residues. Trimming removed 1 base at V and 6 bases at J, with 13 bases between. This chain links TRBV7-2 with TRBJ2-4; D is tentatively TRBD1 or TRBD2 (5 bases each). The sample here was PBMCs from the stem cell graft donor, taken from the stem cell graft. This clonotype was sampled from a human donor who donated a stem cell graft to a child with aplastic anemia. The CDR3 loop is CASSLGGGFGNIQYF. As DNA, the CDR3 is TGTGCCAGCAGCTTAGGGGGCGGGTTTGGAAACATTCAGTACTTC.